These T cell receptor beta chains were read from a single sample in a study of CD8 T cells in ankylosing spondylitis. MiXCR, applied by TCRdb to the 5' RACE reads, yields one record per CDR3 protein. The table lists some 840,000 distinct CDR3 sequences, approximately 12% of them singletons. Sequencing was done on a sample of blood, either unsorted or a sorted T cell fraction (not recorded which). These receptors were collected from a male donor with ankylosing spondylitis. CDR3s include the opening cysteine and the closing phenylalanine or tryptophan. A D gene is named only where the DNA matches it firmly. The listing skips clone size in some rows; elsewhere it reads once, few, many or a size class.

TRBD2 - TRBJ2-7 TRBV2 CASTGLNGLAGSYEQYF TGTGCCAGCACTGGACTAAACGGACTAGCGGGTTCGTACGAGCAGTACTTC
- many TRBJ1-6 TRBV4-3 CASSQLWGSPLHF TGCGCCAGCAGCCAATTGTGGGGCTCACCCCTCCACTTT
- many TRBJ1-2 TRBV5-5 CASSLGQGEYGYTF TGTGCCAGCAGCTTGGGGCAGGGCGAGTATGGCTACACCTTC
- - TRBJ2-1 TRBV5-1 CASSPASGHNEQFF TGCGCCAGCAGCCCCGCCTCAGGTCACAATGAGCAGTTCTTC
- - TRBJ2-3 TRBV5-1 CASSMRTGVNTDTQYF TGCGCCAGCAGCATGAGAACGGGAGTGAACACAGATACGCAGTATTTT
- many TRBJ1-4 TRBV6-1 CASSSRGNEKLFF TGTGCCAGCAGCTCCCGCGGGAATGAAAAACTGTTTTTT
- - TRBJ1-1 TRBV28 CASSPHNTEAFF TGTGCCAGCAGTCCGCATAACACTGAAGCTTTCTTT
- - TRBJ2-5 TRBV2 CASSDEAGYGETQYF TGTGCCAGCAGTGATGAGGCGGGTTACGGAGAGACCCAGTACTTC
TRBD2 few TRBJ2-1 TRBV7-7 CASVGGGRAKNEQLF TGTGCTAGCGTCGGGGGCGGGAGGGCCAAGAATGAGCAGCTCTTC
- - TRBJ2-1 TRBV20-1 CSASGGVYSYNEQFF TGCAGTGCTAGTGGAGGGGTCTACTCCTACAATGAGCAGTTCTTC
TRBD2 few TRBJ2-1 TRBV20-1 CSATLAGDYNEQFF TGCAGTGCTACACTAGCGGGGGACTACAATGAGCAGTTCTTC
TRBD1 few TRBJ2-7 TRBV6-5 CASSYSGTGSSYEQYF TGTGCCAGCAGTTACTCCGGGACAGGGAGTTCCTACGAGCAGTACTTC
- few TRBJ2-5 TRBV11-2 CASRGGGATQYF TGTGCCAGCAGGGGAGGGGGGGCGACCCAGTACTTC
TRBD1 few TRBJ2-7 TRBV5-1 CASSSRADRVNEQYF TGCGCCAGCAGCTCTCGTGCGGACAGGGTGAACGAGCAGTACTTC
- few TRBJ1-2 TRBV10-3 CAISVGTYYGYTF TGTGCCATCAGTGTGGGGACGTACTATGGCTACACCTTC
TRBD2 - TRBJ2-1 TRBV2 CASSYRGGGEQFF TGTGCCAGCAGTTATCGCGGGGGGGGTGAGCAGTTCTTC
TRBD2 - TRBJ2-1 TRBV7-2 CASSLGVAGGAEQFF TGTGCCAGCAGCTTAGGTGTAGCGGGAGGGGCTGAGCAGTTCTTC
- - TRBJ1-2 TRBV29-1 CSVGGSGYTF TGCAGCGTGGGGGGCTCTGGCTACACCTTC
TRBD1 - TRBJ2-7 TRBV24-1 CATSDSHRGTQYF TGTGCCACCAGTGATTCGCACAGGGGGACGCAGTACTTC
TRBD1 many TRBJ1-2 TRBV20-1 CSARTTGGYGYTF TGCAGTGCTAGGACGACAGGGGGCTATGGCTACACCTTC
- many TRBJ1-2 TRBV12-3/TRBV12-4 CASSLERNGYTF TGTGCCAGCAGTTTGGAGAGAAATGGCTACACCTTC
TRBD1 - TRBJ1-2 TRBV7-9 CASSSRGLYGYTF TGTGCCAGCAGCTCAAGGGGGCTGTATGGCTACACCTTC
TRBD1 few TRBJ2-5 TRBV5-1 CASSLIGTAAETQYF TGCGCCAGCAGCTTAATAGGGACAGCGGCGGAGACCCAGTACTTC
TRBD1 few TRBJ1-4 TRBV7-9 CASSSNRGRGEKLFF TGTGCCAGCAGCTCCAACAGGGGAAGGGGTGAAAAACTGTTTTTT
- - TRBJ1-5 TRBV12-3/TRBV12-4 CASRIGVLGNQPQHF TGTGCCAGCAGAATCGGGGTACTCGGCAATCAGCCCCAGCATTTT
- - TRBJ2-1 TRBV6-5 CASSYPREKSGSLVNEQFF TGTGCCAGCAGTTACCCGAGGGAGAAGTCGGGCAGTTTAGTCAATGAGCAGTTCTTC
TRBD1 many TRBJ1-1 TRBV6-7 CARQGRDTEAFF TGTGCCAGACAGGGGAGAGACACTGAAGCTTTCTTT
- few TRBJ2-1 TRBV5-1 CASSLELIQFF TGCGCCAGCAGCTTGGAACTTATACAGTTCTTC
TRBD1 - TRBJ1-2 TRBV28 CASSALGTGDTYGYTF TGTGCCAGCAGTGCATTAGGGACAGGGGATACCTATGGCTACACCTTC
- few TRBJ1-5 TRBV7-8 CASSPGHHSNQPQHF TGTGCCAGCAGCCCCGGACACCATAGCAATCAGCCCCAGCATTTT
- few TRBJ1-4 TRBV5-4 CASSAAGTTNEKLFF TGTGCCAGCAGCGCCGCTGGGACCACTAATGAAAAACTGTTTTTT
- many TRBJ1-1 TRBV15 CATSRGGTEAFF TGTGCCACCAGCAGGGGAGGGACTGAAGCTTTCTTT
TRBD2 few TRBJ2-1 TRBV6-1 CASSRRTSGGVHNEQFF TGTGCCAGCAGTCGACGGACTAGCGGGGGAGTGCACAATGAGCAGTTCTTC
- - TRBJ2-1 TRBV15 CATSRGSSLGVNEQFF TGTGCCACCAGCCGAGGAAGTTCCTTGGGTGTCAATGAGCAGTTCTTC
TRBD2 many TRBJ2-2 TRBV4-3 CASSHGTSGDLLGELFF TGCGCCAGCAGCCACGGGACTAGCGGAGACCTACTCGGGGAGCTGTTTTTT
- many TRBJ2-1 TRBV7-9 CASSLQGGNEQFF TGTGCCAGCAGTTTGCAGGGGGGGAATGAGCAGTTCTTC
- - TRBJ2-7 TRBV7-2 CASSSWRDFYEQYF TGTGCCAGCAGCTCTTGGAGGGACTTTTACGAGCAGTACTTC
- few TRBJ1-5 TRBV20-1 CSARQGTLNQPQHF TGCAGTGCTAGGCAGGGGACTCTCAATCAGCCCCAGCATTTT
- - TRBJ1-1 TRBV5-4 CASSKTENTEAFF TGTGCCAGCAGCAAGACAGAGAACACTGAAGCTTTCTTT
- few TRBJ1-2 TRBV6-6 CASSGNSNYGYTF TGTGCCAGCAGTGGAAACAGCAACTATGGCTACACCTTC
- few TRBJ2-3 TRBV4-3 CASSQGFRDTDTQYF TGCGCCAGCAGCCAAGGATTTCGAGACACAGATACGCAGTATTTT
TRBD1 few TRBJ2-4 TRBV9 CASRPAGTEENIQYF TGTGCCAGCAGACCGGCCGGGACAGAAGAAAACATTCAGTACTTC
- many TRBJ1-1 TRBV20-1 CSAVDPSNTEAFF TGCAGTGCTGTAGACCCCTCGAACACTGAAGCTTTCTTT
- - TRBJ1-1 TRBV9 CASSVSTVLTEAFF TGTGCCAGCAGCGTATCTACAGTCCTCACTGAAGCTTTCTTT
TRBD2 few TRBJ2-5 TRBV18 CASSRPDLAGVETQYF TGTGCCAGCTCCCGCCCGGACCTAGCGGGAGTCGAGACCCAGTACTTC
- - TRBJ2-2 TRBV11-2 CASSLDITSTYTGELFF TGTGCCAGCAGCTTAGATATAACGTCAACGTACACCGGGGAGCTGTTTTTT
- few TRBJ1-2 TRBV6-5 CASSYGQGAGYTF TGTGCCAGCAGTTACGGACAAGGCGCCGGCTACACCTTC
TRBD1 - TRBJ2-7 TRBV9 CASNQGASYEQYF TGTGCCAGTAATCAGGGGGCCTCCTACGAGCAGTACTTC
TRBD2 - TRBJ2-1 TRBV10-2 CASSELTSGSPNEQFF TGCGCCAGCAGTGAGTTAACTAGCGGGAGTCCCAATGAGCAGTTCTTC
TRBD1 many TRBJ1-4 TRBV29-1 CSVRQGNEKLFF TGCAGCGTACGACAGGGTAATGAAAAACTGTTTTTT
- - TRBJ2-7 TRBV18 CASSRGPDISYEQYF TGTGCCAGCTCACGTGGGCCCGATATCTCCTACGAGCAGTACTTC
- - TRBJ1-1 TRBV5-1 CASSLELDTEAFF TGCGCCAGCAGCTTGGAACTTGACACTGAAGCTTTCTTT
TRBD2 many TRBJ2-5 TRBV29-1 CSAYGSGRETQYF TGCAGCGCCTATGGCAGCGGGAGAGAGACCCAGTACTTC
TRBD1 few TRBJ2-1 TRBV20-1 CSATRTGEYNEQFF TGCAGTGCTACCAGGACAGGAGAATACAATGAGCAGTTCTTC
- few TRBJ2-1 TRBV11-3 CASSSRFGEQFF TGTGCCAGCAGCTCCCGGTTCGGTGAGCAGTTCTTC